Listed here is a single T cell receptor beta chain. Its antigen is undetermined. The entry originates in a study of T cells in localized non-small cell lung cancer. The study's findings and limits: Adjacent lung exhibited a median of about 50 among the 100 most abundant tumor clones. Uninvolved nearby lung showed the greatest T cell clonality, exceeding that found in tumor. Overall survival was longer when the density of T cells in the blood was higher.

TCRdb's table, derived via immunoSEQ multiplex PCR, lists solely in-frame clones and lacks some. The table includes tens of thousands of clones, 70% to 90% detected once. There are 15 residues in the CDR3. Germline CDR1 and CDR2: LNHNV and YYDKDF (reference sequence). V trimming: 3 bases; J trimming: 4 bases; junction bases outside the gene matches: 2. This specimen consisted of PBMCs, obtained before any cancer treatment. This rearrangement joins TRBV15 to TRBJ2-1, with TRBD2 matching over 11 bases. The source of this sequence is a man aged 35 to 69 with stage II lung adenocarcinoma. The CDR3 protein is CATSSSGRGYNEQFF. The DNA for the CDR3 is TGTGCCACCAGCAGTAGCGGGAGGGGATACAATGAGCAGTTCTTC.